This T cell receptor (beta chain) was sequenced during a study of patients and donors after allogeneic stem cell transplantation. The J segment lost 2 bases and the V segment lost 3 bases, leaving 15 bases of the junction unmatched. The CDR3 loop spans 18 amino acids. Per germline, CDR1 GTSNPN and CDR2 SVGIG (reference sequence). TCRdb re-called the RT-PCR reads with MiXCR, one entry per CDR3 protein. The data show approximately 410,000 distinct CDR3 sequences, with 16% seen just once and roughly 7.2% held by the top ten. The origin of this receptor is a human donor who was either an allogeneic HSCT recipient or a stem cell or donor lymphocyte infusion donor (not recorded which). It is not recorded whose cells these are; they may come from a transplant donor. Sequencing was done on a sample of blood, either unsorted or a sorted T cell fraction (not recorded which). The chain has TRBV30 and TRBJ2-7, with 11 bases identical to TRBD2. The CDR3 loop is CAWSATGLAEFIAYEQYF. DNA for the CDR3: TGTGCCTGGAGCGCGACGGGACTAGCGGAGTTCATCGCCTACGAGCAGTACTTC.